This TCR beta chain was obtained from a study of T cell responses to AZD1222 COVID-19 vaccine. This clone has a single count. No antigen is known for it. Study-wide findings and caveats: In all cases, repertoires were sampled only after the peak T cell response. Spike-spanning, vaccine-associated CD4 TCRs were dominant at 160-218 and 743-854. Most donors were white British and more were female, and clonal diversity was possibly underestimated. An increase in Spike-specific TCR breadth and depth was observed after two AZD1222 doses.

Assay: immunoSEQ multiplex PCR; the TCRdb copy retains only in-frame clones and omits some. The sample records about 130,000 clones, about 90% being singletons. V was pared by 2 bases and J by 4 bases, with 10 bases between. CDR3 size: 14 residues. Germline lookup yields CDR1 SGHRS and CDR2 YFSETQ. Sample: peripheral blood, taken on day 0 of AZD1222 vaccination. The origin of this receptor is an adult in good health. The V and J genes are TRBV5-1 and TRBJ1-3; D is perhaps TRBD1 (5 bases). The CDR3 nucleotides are TGCGCCAGCAGCTTATCGGGGGACGGAAACACCATATATTTT. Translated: CASSLSGDGNTIYF.